A selection of T cell receptor beta chains follows, all from one sample in a study of response to subunit inactivated influenza vaccine. TCRdb fed the RT-PCR reads into MiXCR, producing one record per CDR3 protein. The sample yields under 800,000 distinct CDR3 sequences, approximately 13% seen once. The sequencing here drew on PBMCs from blood, taken 14 to 15 days before vaccination. The receptors were sampled from a man between 45 and 60 years old who received an inactivated influenza vaccine. CDR3s include the opening cysteine and the closing phenylalanine or tryptophan. D genes are given only for firm matches.

j_call | d_call | v_call | cdr3_aa
TRBJ1-5 | TRBD1 | TRBV7-8 | CASSLQGGGRNQPQHF
TRBJ1-5 | TRBD1 | TRBV10-3 | CAISDNRGHRGDQPQHF
TRBJ2-7 | TRBD1 | TRBV28 | CASSPPRDRENYEQYF
TRBJ2-3 | - | TRBV7-2 | CASSLVGGGTQYF
TRBJ2-1 | TRBD2 | TRBV5-1 | CASSTGGALSGEQFF
TRBJ1-1 | TRBD1 | TRBV3-1 | CASSPDGRGSTEAFF
TRBJ2-1 | - | TRBV10-3 | CANRDGTHNELFF
TRBJ2-1 | TRBD2 | TRBV28 | CASSLPSGRTNEQFF
TRBJ2-1 | TRBD2 | TRBV28 | CASSLTAGVTYNEQFF
TRBJ2-1 | - | TRBV6-2/TRBV6-3 | CASSYMGPPEQFF
TRBJ1-1 | - | TRBV6-2/TRBV6-3 | CASTENGTPNTEAFF
TRBJ2-2 | - | TRBV24-1 | CATADGADGPTGELFF
TRBJ2-6 | - | TRBV7-2 | CASSKQGSGSGANVLTF
TRBJ2-2 | - | TRBV7-7 | CASSLGAGADGELFF
TRBJ1-1 | - | TRBV4-3 | CASSQRDTYTEAFF
TRBJ1-1 | TRBD1 | TRBV5-1 | CASSQPPGQGAVTEAFF
TRBJ2-7 | TRBD2 | TRBV29-1 | CSVAPGLAGRNYEQYF
TRBJ1-1 | - | TRBV9 | CASSVGPVTEAFF
TRBJ2-7 | - | TRBV25-1 | CASSDLGAYEQYF
TRBJ2-2 | - | TRBV4-3 | CASSQAGQGGTGELFF
TRBJ2-2 | TRBD1 | TRBV7-2 | CASSLAGQTLTFRTGELFF
TRBJ1-6 | - | TRBV28 | CASSLVTRAYNSPLHF
TRBJ2-7 | - | TRBV2 | CASSALLPYEQYF
TRBJ1-1 | - | TRBV12-3/TRBV12-4 | CASSTTQNTEAFF
TRBJ2-3 | - | TRBV15 | CATSTLGRLSTDTQYF
TRBJ1-3 | TRBD1 | TRBV20-1 | CSATTGTGGLISRNTIYF
TRBJ1-1 | TRBD1 | TRBV10-3 | CAISGGLNTEAFF
TRBJ2-7 | TRBD1 | TRBV6-5 | CASSFRDSYYEQYF
TRBJ2-6 | - | TRBV9 | CASSAGDGVSGANVLTF
TRBJ2-3 | TRBD2 | TRBV15 | CATSSGRREGSTDTQYF
TRBJ2-7 | TRBD2 | TRBV11-2 | CASSLVLAGPYEQYF
TRBJ1-2 | TRBD1 | TRBV20-1 | CSAREDRGAYGYTF
TRBJ1-4 | - | TRBV15 | CATSTPKKLHNEKLFF
TRBJ2-3 | TRBD2 | TRBV5-6 | CASKEWRGVSTDTQYF
TRBJ2-7 | TRBD1 | TRBV5-1 | CASSPMGQVSYEQYF
TRBJ1-5 | - | TRBV7-9 | CASSLAGLNQPQHF
TRBJ2-7 | TRBD1 | TRBV2 | CASSRGQLPLEQYF
TRBJ1-5 | - | TRBV2 | CASTLGRRYGQPQHF
TRBJ2-1 | - | TRBV20-1 | CSAPGLGSGGNEQFF
TRBJ1-4 | TRBD1 | TRBV7-9 | CASSYTGTDEKLFF
TRBJ2-1 | - | TRBV11-3 | CASSSRGVLYNEQFF
TRBJ1-1 | - | TRBV10-3 | CAISEEGTSTEAFF
TRBJ2-2 | TRBD2 | TRBV29-1 | CSVGATSGVNTGELFF
TRBJ2-3 | - | TRBV4-3 | CASSQVGRETDTQYF
TRBJ2-2 | TRBD2 | TRBV4-1 | CASSRGLAGGPSTGELFF
TRBJ2-1 | - | TRBV28 | CAGGGRIDEQFF
TRBJ2-3 | TRBD1 | TRBV4-1 | CASSPHRDRVRDTQYF
TRBJ2-2 | - | TRBV29-1 | CSVAGTLNTGELFF
TRBJ2-1 | TRBD2 | TRBV3-1 | CASSQGVAGGVSEQFF
TRBJ2-1 | - | TRBV4-2 | CASSPQDISSSYNEQFF
TRBJ1-6 | - | TRBV2 | CARCSYPGSPLHF
TRBJ2-2 | TRBD2 | TRBV7-2 | CASSLRGLAGAGELFF
TRBJ2-1 | TRBD2 | TRBV20-1 | CSARDGGAHDEQFF
TRBJ2-4 | - | TRBV12-3/TRBV12-4 | CASSFAGIAKNIQYF
TRBJ2-7 | TRBD1 | TRBV29-1 | CSVEDTGQGEDEQYF
TRBJ1-5 | - | TRBV28 | CASSRRYSNQPQHF
TRBJ2-6 | - | TRBV2 | CASSDWSAHSVGFSGANVLTF
TRBJ2-7 | - | TRBV28 | CASRKTGLDTYEQYF
TRBJ1-1 | TRBD1 | TRBV6-5 | CASSYGDRITEAFF